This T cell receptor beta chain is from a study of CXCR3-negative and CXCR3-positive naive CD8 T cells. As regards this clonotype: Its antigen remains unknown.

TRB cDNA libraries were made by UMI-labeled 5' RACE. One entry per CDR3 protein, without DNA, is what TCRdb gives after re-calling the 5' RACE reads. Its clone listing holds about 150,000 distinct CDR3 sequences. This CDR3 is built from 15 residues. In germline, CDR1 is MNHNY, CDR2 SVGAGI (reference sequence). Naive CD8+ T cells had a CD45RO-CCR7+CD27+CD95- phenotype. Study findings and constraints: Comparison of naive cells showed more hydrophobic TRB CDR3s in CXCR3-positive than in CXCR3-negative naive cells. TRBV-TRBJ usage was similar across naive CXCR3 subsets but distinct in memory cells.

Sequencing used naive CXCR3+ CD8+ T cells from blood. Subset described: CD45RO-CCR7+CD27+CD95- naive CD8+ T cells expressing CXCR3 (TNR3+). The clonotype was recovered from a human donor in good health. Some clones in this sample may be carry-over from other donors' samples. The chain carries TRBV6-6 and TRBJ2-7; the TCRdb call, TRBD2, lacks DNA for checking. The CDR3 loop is CASSYSYGGSNEQYF.